These 7 T cell receptor beta chains share one sample of origin, sequenced in a study of T cells in Graves' hyperthyroidism and ophthalmopathy. RNA transcripts served as the template for amplifying TCR beta CDR3 regions. During a first-round RT-PCR of the TCR CDR3, the HTBI primer set was used. From the multiplex PCR reads, TCRdb called clonotypes with MiXCR, one entry per CDR3 protein. This table holds 300,000 to 450,000 distinct CDR3 sequences, around a quarter found once. The specimen sequenced was blood. The source of these receptors is a man aged 45-65 years with Graves' hyperthyroidism.

The chain links TRBV7-3 to TRBJ2-5; 12 positions agree with TRBD2. The CDR3 length is 17 residues. The V gene end was trimmed by 0 bases and the J gene end by 4 bases; junction bases not matched to a gene: 6. CDR1 and CDR2 (germline): SGHTA, FQGTGA. CDR3 DNA sequence: TGTGCCAGCAGCTTAACGTTTACTAGCGGGAGGAGAGAGACCCAGTACTTC. It codes for CASSLTFTSGRRETQYF.

The table lists this clonotype with many counts. The rearrangement uses TRBV2 and TRBJ2-3, with D possibly TRBD2 on 5 matching bases. Germline V lookup: CDR1 SNHLY, CDR2 FYNNEI. Trimming pared 8 bases from V and 3 bases from J, leaving 9 bases between. The CDR3 totals 12 residues. The CDR3 DNA follows: TGTGCCAGCGTACTAGGGACAGATACGCAGTATTTT. It encodes CASVLGTDTQYF.

The gene calls are TRBV11-2 and TRBJ2-6; either TRBD1 or TRBD2 may fit D (5 bases each). Germline V CDR1 and CDR2: SGHAT, FQNNGV. Deletions cut 2 bases from V and 0 bases from J, with 14 bases between. CDR3 length: 18 amino acids. CDR3 sequence reads: CASSLRDLVSSGANVLTF. CDR3 DNA sequence: TGTGCCAGCAGCTTACGGGACCTAGTTAGCTCTGGGGCCAACGTCCTGACTTTC.

This clonotype was seen a few times. This sequence joins TRBV7-7 and TRBJ2-1; a weak D match, TRBD2 (6 bases). This CDR3 contains 14 residues. The V end was cut by 3 bases, the J end by 3 bases, with 9 bases between. Germline values: CDR1 SSHAT, CDR2 FNYEAQ (reference sequence). The CDR3 DNA is TGTGCCAGCAGCTTCAGGGAGGACTACAATGAGCAGTTCTTC. The encoded protein is CASSFREDYNEQFF.

CDR3 region: CASSAAGTGGSYGYTF. The CDR3 DNA reads as TGTGCCAGCAGTGCAGCCGGGACAGGAGGGAGCTATGGCTACACCTTC. The V gene is TRBV6-1, the J gene TRBJ1-2; 8 bases are shared with TRBD1. V gave up 4 bases and J gave up 4 bases; unmatched junction bases: 11. This CDR3 comprises 16 residues. Germline-derived CDR1 and CDR2 are MNHNS and SASEGT.

This clonotype was counted between two and nine times. V is TRBV2 and J is TRBJ2-7; 7 bases agree with TRBD1. The J segment lost 2 bases and the V segment lost 1 base, leaving 5 bases of the junction unmatched. The CDR3 runs 15 residues. Germline CDR1 reads SNHLY; CDR2 reads FYNNEI. Here the CDR3 DNA reads TGTGCCAGCAGTGAAGGGACAGGTCTTGCCTACGAGCAGTACTTC. It translates to CASSEGTGLAYEQYF.

The chain recombines TRBV28 with TRBJ2-7; 8 bases match TRBD1. The V segment lost 6 bases and the J segment 6 bases; nucleotides outside the gene matches: 7. The CDR3 totals 13 residues. Germline V gives CDR1 MDHEN, CDR2 SYDVKM. For the CDR3, the DNA is TGTGCCAGCAGCGAACAGGGGGATCGCGAGCAGTACTTC. It specifies CASSEQGDREQYF.